The T cell receptor (beta chain) under discussion was sequenced for a study of T cells in Graves' hyperthyroidism and ophthalmopathy. Every diagnosis used clinical symptoms, serum thyroxine and TRAb, thyroid ultrasound and orbital computed tomography. Sampled blood dates from first hyperthyroidism diagnosis, and it precedes any ophthalmopathy symptoms. PBMCs were obtained from about 9.9 ml fresh peripheral blood. At least ten counts were recorded for this clonotype. Its antigen remains unknown. CDR1 and CDR2 (germline): DFQATT, SNEGSKA (reference sequence). Trimming removed 2 bases from V and 1 base from J; junction bases left unmatched: 3. CDR3 length: 14 amino acids. The source material, RNA transcripts, was used to amplify TCR beta CDR3 regions. Carried out on the TCR CDR3, a first-round RT-PCR used the HTBI primer set. MiXCR, run by TCRdb on the multiplex PCR reads, gives a single entry per CDR3 protein. Among 250,000 to 300,000 distinct CDR3 sequences, about an eighth were seen once, and the ten largest hold 7.8%.

Study-level findings and limits: Model output signaled ophthalmopathy a median roughly 6 months ahead of onset.

Sequencing input: blood. The genes are TRBV20-1 and TRBJ2-3, with TRBD2 matching 7 bases. This sequence was found in a woman in her 30s with Graves' hyperthyroidism that later progressed to Graves' ophthalmopathy. The CDR3 here is CSARRAGGTDTQYF. DNA for the CDR3: TGCAGTGCTAGACGCGCGGGAGGCACAGATACGCAGTATTTT.